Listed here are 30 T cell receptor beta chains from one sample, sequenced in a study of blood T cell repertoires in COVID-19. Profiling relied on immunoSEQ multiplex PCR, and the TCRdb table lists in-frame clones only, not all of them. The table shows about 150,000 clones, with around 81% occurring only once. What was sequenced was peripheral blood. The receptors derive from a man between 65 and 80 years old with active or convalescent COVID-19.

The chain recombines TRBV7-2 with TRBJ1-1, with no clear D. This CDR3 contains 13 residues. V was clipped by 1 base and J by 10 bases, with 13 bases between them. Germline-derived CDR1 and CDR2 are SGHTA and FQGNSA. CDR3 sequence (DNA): TGTGCCAGCAGCTTAGAAGGCAGGCGGGGAGCTTTCTTT. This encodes CASSLEGRRGAFF.

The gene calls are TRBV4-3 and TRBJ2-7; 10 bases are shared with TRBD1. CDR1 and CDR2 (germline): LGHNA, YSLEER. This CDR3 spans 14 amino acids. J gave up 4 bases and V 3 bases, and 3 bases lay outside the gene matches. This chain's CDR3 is CASSHGQGVYEQYF. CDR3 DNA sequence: TGCGCCAGCAGCCACGGACAGGGGGTATACGAGCAGTACTTC.

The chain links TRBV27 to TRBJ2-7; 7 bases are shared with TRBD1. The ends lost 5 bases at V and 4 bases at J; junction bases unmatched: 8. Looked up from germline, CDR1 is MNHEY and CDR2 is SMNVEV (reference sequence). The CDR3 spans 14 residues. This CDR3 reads CASSEDRFGYEQYF. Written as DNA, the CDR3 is TGTGCCAGCAGTGAGGACAGGTTCGGATACGAGCAGTACTTC.

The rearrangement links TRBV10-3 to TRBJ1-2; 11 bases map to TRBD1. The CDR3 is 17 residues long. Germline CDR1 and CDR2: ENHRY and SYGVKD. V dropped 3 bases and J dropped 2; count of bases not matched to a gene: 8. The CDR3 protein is CAISEGQGARRNYGYTF. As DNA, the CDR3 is TGTGCCATCAGTGAAGGACAGGGGGCTCGTCGAAACTATGGCTACACCTTC.

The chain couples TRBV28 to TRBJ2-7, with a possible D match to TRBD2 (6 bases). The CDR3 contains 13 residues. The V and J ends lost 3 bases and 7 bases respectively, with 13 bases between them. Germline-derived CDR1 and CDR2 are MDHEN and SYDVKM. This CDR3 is CASSFLGREEQYF. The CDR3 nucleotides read TGTGCCAGCAGTTTCCTCGGGAGAGAGGAGCAGTACTTC.

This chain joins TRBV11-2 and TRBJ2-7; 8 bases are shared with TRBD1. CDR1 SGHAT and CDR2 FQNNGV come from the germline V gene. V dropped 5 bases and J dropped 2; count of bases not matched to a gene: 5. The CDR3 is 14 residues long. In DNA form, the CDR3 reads TGTGCCAGCAGCCCCGGACAGGGAGCCTACGAGCAGTACTTC. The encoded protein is CASSPGQGAYEQYF.

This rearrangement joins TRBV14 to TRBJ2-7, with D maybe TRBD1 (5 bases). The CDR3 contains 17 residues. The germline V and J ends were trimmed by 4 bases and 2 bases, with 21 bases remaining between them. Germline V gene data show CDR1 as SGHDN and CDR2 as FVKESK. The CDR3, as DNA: TGTGCCAGCAGCCCCATCCCCCAGCCCAGGGCAACCTACGAGCAGTACTTC. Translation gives CASSPIPQPRATYEQYF.

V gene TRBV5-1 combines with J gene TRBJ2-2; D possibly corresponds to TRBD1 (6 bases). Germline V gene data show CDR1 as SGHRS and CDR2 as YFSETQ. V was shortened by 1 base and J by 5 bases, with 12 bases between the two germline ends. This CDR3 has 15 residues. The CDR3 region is CASSLQGSPTGELFF. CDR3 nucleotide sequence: TGCGCCAGCAGCTTGCAGGGGTCCCCAACCGGGGAGCTGTTTTTT.

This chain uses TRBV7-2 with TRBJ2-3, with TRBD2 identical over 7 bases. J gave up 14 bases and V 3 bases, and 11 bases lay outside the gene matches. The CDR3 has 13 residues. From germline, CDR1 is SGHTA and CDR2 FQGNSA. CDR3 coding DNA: TGTGCCAGCAGCTTGACTAGCCTCAAGTGGGGGTATTTT. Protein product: CASSLTSLKWGYF.

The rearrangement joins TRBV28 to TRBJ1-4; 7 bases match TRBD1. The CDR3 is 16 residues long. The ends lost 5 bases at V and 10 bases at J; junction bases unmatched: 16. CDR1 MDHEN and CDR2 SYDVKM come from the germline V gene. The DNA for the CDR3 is TGTGCCAGCAGTCCTTACCGACAGGGCGGGTGGGGAAAACTGTTTTTT. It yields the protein CASSPYRQGGWGKLFF.

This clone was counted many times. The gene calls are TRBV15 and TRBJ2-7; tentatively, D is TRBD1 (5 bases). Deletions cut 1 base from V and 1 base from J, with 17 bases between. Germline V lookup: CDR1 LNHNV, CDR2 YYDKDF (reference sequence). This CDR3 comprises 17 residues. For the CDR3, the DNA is TGTGCCACCAGCAGAGTCCCTGGACATCCTTCGTCCTACGAGCAGTACTTC. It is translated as CATSRVPGHPSSYEQYF.

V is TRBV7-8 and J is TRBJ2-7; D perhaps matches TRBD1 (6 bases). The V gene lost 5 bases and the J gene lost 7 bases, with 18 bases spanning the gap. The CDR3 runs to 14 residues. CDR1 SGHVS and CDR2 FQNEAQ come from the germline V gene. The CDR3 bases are TGTGCCAGCAGCCCAGCACCTAACAGGGTTGAGCAGTACTTC. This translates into CASSPAPNRVEQYF.

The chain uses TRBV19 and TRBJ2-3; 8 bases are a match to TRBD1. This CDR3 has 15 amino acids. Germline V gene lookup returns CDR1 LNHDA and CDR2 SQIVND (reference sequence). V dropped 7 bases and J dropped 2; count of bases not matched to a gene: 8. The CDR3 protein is CASTHRGIPTDTQYF. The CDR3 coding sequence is TGTGCCAGTACTCACAGGGGGATACCCACAGATACGCAGTATTTT.

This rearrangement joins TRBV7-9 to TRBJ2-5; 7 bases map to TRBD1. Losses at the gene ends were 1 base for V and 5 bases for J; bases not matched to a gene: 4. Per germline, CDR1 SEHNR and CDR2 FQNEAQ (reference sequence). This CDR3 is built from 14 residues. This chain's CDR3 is CASSLGQGPETQYF. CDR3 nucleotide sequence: TGTGCCAGCAGCTTAGGACAGGGCCCGGAGACCCAGTACTTC.

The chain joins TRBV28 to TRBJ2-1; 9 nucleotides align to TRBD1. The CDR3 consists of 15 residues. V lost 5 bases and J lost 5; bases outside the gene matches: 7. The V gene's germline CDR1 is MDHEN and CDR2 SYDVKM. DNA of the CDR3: TGTGCCAGCAGTCCCCCCGGGACAGGGCACAATGAGCAGTTCTTC. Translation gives CASSPPGTGHNEQFF.

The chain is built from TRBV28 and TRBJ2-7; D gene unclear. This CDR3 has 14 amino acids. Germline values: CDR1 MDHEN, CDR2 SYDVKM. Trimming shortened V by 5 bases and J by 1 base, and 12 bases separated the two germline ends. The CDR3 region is CASSPTVKSYEQYF. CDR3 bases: TGTGCCAGCAGTCCCACGGTAAAATCCTACGAGCAGTACTTC.

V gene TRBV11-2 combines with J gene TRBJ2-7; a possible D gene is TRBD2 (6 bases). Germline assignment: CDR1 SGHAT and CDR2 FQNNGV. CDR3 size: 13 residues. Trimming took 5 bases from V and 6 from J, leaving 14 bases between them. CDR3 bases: TGTGCCAGCAGCCCCCTGGACGGGAGCGAGCAGTACTTC. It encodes CASSPLDGSEQYF.

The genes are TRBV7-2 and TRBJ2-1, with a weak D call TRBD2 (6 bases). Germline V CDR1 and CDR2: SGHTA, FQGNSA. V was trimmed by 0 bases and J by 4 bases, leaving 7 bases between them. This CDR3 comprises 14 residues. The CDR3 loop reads CASSLARGYNEQFF. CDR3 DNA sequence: TGTGCCAGCAGCTTAGCCCGGGGGTACAATGAGCAGTTCTTC.

CDR3 sequence reads: CASSLVGGDYEQYF. The DNA for the CDR3 is TGCGCCAGCAGCTTGGTGGGAGGAGATTACGAGCAGTACTTC. The V gene is TRBV5-1, the J gene TRBJ2-7, with D possibly being TRBD2 (6 bases). The ends were cut back, 0 bases at V and 4 bases at J, with 11 bases in the middle. The CDR3 covers 14 residues. In germline, CDR1 is SGHRS, CDR2 YFSETQ.

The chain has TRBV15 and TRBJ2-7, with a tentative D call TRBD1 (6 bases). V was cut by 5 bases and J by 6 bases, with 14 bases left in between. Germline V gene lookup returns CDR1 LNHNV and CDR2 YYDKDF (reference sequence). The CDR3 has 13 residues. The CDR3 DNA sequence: TGTGCCACCAGCCCCGGGACACCTACCGAGCAGTACTTC. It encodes CATSPGTPTEQYF.

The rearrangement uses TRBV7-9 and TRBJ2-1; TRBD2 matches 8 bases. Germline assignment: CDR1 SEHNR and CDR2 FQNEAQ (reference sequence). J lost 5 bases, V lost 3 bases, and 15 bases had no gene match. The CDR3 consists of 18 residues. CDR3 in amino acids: CASSFLPGDLAGNNEQFF. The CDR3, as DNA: TGTGCCAGCAGCTTCTTACCCGGGGACTTAGCGGGGAACAATGAGCAGTTCTTC.

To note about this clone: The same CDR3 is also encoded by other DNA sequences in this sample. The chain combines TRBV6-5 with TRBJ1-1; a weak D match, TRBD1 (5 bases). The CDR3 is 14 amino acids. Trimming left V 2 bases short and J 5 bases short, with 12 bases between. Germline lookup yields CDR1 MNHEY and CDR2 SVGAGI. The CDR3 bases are TGTGCCAGCAGTTACACAGGCCAAGGGACTGAAGCTTTCTTT. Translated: CASSYTGQGTEAFF.

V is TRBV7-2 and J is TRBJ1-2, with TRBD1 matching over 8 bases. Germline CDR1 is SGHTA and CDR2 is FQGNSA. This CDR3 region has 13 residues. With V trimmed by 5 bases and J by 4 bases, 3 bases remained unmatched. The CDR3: CASSNRGFYGYTF. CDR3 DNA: TGTGCCAGCAGCAACAGGGGGTTCTATGGCTACACCTTC.

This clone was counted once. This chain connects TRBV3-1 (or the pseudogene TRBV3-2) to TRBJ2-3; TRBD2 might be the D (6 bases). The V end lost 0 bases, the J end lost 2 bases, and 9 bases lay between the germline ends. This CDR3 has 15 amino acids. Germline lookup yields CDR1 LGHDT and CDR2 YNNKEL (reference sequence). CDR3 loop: CASSQERDHTDTQYF. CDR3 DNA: TGTGCCAGCAGCCAAGAGCGGGATCACACAGATACGCAGTATTTT.

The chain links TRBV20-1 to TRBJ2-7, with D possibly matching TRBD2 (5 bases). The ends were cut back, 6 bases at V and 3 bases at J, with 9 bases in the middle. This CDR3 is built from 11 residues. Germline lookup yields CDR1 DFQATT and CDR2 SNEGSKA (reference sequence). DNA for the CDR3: TGCAGTGCACCCCGGGGCTACGAGCAGTACTTC. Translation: CSAPRGYEQYF.

CDR3 residues: CAWGRRVLGNTIYF. The DNA for the CDR3 is TGTGCCTGGGGGAGGAGGGTGTTAGGAAACACCATATATTTT. This chain connects TRBV30 to TRBJ1-3; D gene unclear. The ends were cut back, 5 bases at V and 4 bases at J, with 15 bases in the middle. The CDR3 extends over 14 amino acids. Germline lookup yields CDR1 GTSNPN and CDR2 SVGIG (reference sequence). Full variable domain (rest looked up from reference TRBV30 and TRBJ1-3): SQTIHQWPATLVQPVGSPLSLECTVEGTSNPNLYWYRQAAGRGLQLLFYSVGIGQISSEVPQNLSASRPQDRQFILSSKKLLLSDSGFYLCAWGRRVLGNTIYFGEGSWLTVV.

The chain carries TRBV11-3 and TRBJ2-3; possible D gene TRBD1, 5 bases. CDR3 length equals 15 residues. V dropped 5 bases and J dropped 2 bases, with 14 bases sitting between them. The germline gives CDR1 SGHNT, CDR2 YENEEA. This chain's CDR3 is CASSLKGLLTDTQYF. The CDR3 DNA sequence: TGTGCCAGCAGCCTAAAGGGGCTCCTCACAGATACGCAGTATTTT.

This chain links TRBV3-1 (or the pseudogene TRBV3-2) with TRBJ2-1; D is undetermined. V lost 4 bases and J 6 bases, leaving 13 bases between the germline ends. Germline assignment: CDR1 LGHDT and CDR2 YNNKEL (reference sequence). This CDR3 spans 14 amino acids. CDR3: CASSPWAVGNEQFF. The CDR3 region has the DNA TGTGCCAGCAGCCCGTGGGCTGTCGGCAATGAGCAGTTCTTC.

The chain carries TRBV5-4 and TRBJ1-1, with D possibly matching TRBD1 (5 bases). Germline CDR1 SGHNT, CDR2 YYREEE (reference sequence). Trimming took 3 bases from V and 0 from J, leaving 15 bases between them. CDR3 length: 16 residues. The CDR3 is CASSSGHQIMNTEAFF. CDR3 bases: TGTGCCAGCAGCTCCGGACATCAGATCATGAACACTGAAGCTTTCTTT.

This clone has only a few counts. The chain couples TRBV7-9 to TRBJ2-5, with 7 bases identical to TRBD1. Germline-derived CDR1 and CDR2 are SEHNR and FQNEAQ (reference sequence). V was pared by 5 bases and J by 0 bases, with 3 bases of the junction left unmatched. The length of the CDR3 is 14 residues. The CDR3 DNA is TGTGCCAGCAGCCCGGGACAGAACCAAGAGACCCAGTACTTC. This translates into CASSPGQNQETQYF.